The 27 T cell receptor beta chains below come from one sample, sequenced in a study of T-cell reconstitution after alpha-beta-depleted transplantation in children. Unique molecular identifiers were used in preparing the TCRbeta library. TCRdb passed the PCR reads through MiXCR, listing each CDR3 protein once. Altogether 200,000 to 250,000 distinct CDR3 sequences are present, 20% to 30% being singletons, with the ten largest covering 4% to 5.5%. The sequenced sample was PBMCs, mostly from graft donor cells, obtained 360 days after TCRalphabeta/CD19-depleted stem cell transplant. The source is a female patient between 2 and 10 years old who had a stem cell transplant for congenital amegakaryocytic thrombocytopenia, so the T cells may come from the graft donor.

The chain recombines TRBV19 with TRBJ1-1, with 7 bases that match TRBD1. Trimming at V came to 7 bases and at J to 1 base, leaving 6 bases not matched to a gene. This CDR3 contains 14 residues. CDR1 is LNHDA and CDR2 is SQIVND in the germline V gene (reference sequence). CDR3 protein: CASTLGQTNTEAFF. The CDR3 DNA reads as TGTGCCAGTACGCTGGGACAGACGAACACTGAAGCTTTCTTT.

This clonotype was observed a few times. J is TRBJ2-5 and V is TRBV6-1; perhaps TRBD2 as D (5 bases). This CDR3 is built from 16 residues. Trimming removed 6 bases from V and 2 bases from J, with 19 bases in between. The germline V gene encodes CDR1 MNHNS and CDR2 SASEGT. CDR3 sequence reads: CASSQRLPQLQETQYF. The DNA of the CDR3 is TGTGCCAGCAGCCAAAGACTACCTCAGCTTCAAGAGACCCAGTACTTC.

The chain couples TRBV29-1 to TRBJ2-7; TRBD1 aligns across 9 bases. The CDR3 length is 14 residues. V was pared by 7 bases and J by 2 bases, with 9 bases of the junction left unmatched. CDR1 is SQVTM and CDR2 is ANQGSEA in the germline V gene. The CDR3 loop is CSGTGAFLTYEQYF. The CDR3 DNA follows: TGCAGCGGGACAGGGGCCTTCCTAACCTACGAGCAGTACTTC.

Here the CDR3 reads CSASTTPPYEQYF. CDR3 in DNA: TGCAGTGCTAGTACTACCCCACCCTACGAGCAGTACTTC. This sequence joins TRBV20-1 and TRBJ2-7; D is unresolved. The V end lost 3 bases, the J end lost 2 bases, and 11 bases lay between the germline ends. Germline CDR1 is DFQATT and CDR2 is SNEGSKA (reference sequence). CDR3 length: 13 residues.

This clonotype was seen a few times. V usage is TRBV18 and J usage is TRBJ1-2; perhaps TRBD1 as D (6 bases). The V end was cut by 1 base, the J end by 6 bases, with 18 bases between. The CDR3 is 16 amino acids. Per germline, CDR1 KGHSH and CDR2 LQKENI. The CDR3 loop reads CASSPRSGGPSHGYTF. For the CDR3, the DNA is TGTGCCAGCTCACCACGTTCTGGGGGGCCCTCCCATGGCTACACCTTC. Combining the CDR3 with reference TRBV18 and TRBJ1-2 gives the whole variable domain NAGVMQNPRHLVRRRGQEARLRCSPMKGHSHVYWYRQLPEEGLKFMVYLQKENIIDESGMPKERFSAEFPKEGPSILRIQQVVRGDSAAYFCASSPRSGGPSHGYTFGSGTRLTVV.

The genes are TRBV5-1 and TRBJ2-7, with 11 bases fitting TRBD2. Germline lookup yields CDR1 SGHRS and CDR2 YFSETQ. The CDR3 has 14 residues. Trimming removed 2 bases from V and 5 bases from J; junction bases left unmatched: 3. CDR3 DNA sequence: TGCGCCAGCAGCTTTACTAGCGGGAGTAACGAGCAGTACTTC. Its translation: CASSFTSGSNEQYF.

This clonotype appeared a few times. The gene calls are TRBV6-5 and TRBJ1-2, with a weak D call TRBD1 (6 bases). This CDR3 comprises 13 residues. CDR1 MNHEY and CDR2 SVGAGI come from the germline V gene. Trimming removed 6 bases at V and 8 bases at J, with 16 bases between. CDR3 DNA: TGTGCCAGCAGCTCAACAGGGACCGGCGGCTACACCTTC. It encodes CASSSTGTGGYTF.

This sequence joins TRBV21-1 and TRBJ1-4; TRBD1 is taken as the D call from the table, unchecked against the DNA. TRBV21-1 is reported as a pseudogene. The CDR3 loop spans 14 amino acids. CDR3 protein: CASSKAGGGGKLFF. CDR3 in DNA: TGTGCCAGCAGCAAAGCAGGGGGCGGGGGGAAACTGTTTTTT.

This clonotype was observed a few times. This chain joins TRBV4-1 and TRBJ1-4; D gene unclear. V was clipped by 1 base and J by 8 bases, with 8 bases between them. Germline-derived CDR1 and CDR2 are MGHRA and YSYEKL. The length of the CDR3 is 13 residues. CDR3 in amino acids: CASSQAQTEKLFF. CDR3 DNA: TGCGCCAGCAGCCAAGCACAGACCGAAAAACTGTTTTTT.

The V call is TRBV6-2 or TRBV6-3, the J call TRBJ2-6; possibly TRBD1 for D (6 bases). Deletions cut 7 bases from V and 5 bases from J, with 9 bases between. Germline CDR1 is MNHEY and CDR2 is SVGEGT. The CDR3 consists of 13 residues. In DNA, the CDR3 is TGTGCCAGCATGTGGGGGCGGGCCAACGTCCTGACTTTC. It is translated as CASMWGRANVLTF.

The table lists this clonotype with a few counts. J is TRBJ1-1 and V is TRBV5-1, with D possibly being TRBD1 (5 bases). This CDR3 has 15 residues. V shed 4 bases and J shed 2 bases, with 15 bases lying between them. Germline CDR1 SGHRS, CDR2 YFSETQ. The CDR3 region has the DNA TGCGCCAGCAGCACCATCGGGGGGGTAAACACTGAAGCTTTCTTT. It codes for CASSTIGGVNTEAFF.

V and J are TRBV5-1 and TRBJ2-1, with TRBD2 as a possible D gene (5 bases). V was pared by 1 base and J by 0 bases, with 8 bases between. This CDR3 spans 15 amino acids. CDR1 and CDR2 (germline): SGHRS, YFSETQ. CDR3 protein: CASSLRLSSYNEQFF. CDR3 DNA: TGCGCCAGCAGCTTGAGACTAAGCTCCTACAATGAGCAGTTCTTC.

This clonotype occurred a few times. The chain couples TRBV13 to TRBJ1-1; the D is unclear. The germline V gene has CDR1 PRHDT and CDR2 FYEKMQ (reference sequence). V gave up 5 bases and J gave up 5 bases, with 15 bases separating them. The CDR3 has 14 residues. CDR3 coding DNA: TGTGCCAGCAGCCCACGACCAGATGTGACTGAAGCTTTCTTT. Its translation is CASSPRPDVTEAFF.

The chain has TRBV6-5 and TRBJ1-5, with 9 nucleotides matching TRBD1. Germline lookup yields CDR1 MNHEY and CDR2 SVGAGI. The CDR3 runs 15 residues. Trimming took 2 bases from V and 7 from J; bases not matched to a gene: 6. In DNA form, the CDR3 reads TGTGCCAGCAGTTACACGGACAGGGGTAACCAGCCCCAGCATTTT. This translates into CASSYTDRGNQPQHF.

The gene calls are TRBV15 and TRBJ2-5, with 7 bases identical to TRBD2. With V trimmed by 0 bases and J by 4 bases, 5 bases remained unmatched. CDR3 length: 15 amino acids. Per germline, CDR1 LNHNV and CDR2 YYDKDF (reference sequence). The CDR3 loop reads CATSRDRRERETQYF. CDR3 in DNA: TGTGCCACCAGCAGAGATCGGCGGGAGCGAGAGACCCAGTACTTC.

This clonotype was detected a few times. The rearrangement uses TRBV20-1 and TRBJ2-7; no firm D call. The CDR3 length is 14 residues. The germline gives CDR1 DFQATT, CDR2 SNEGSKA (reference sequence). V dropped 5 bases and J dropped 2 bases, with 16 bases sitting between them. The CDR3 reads CSASRPLEAYEQYF. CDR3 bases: TGCAGTGCTTCGCGTCCCCTTGAGGCCTACGAGCAGTACTTC.

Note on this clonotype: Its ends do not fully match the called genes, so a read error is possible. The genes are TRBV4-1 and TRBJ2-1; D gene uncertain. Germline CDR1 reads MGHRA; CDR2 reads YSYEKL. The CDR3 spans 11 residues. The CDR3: CASYIENEQFF. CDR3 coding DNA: TGCGCCAGCTACATAGAAAATGAGCAGTTCTTT.

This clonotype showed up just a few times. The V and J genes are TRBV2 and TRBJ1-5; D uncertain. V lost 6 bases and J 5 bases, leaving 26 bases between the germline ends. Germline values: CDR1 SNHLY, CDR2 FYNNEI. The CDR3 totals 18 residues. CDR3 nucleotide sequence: TGTGCCAGCAGCCAGGCGTTGACTCTCGACCTGTACGATCAGCCCCAGCATTTT. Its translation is CASSQALTLDLYDQPQHF.

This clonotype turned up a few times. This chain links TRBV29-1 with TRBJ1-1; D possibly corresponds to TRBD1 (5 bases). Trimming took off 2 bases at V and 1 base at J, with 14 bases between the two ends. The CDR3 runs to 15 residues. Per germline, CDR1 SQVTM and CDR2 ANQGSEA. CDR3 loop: CSVERMGLQNTEAFF. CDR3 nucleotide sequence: TGCAGCGTTGAAAGGATGGGACTGCAGAACACTGAAGCTTTCTTT.

The CDR3, as DNA: TGTGCCAGCAGTGATAACCAAATCTACGTGGAATACTTC. Encoded protein: CASSDNQIYVEYF. The chain has TRBV25-1 and TRBJ2-7; D unclear. The CDR3 is made up of 13 amino acids. The germline gives CDR1 MGHDK, CDR2 SYGVNS. V lost 3 bases and J 13 bases, leaving 19 bases between the germline ends.

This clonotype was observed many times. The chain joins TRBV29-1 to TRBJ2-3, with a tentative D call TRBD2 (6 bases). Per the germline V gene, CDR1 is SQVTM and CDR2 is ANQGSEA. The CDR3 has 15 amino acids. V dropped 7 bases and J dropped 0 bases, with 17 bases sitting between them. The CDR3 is CSAVGTPDSTDTQYF. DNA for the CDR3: TGCAGCGCCGTCGGGACTCCCGACAGCACAGATACGCAGTATTTT.

The CDR3 DNA reads as TGTGCCACCAGCAGAGATAAGGACAGGGGGCTTGGCGAGCAGTACTTC. Protein: CATSRDKDRGLGEQYF. The J gene is TRBJ2-7, the V gene TRBV15; TRBD1 matches 11 bases. V shed 0 bases, J shed 6 bases, and the junction held 7 bases outside the gene matches. This CDR3 is built from 16 residues. CDR1 is LNHNV, CDR2 YYDKDF, per germline (reference sequence).

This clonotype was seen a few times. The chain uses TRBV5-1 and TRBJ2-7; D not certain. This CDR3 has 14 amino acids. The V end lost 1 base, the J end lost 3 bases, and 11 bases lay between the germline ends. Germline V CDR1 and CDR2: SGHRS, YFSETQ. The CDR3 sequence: CASSLTRRVYEQYF. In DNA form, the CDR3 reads TGCGCCAGCAGCTTGACGCGGAGAGTCTACGAGCAGTACTTC.

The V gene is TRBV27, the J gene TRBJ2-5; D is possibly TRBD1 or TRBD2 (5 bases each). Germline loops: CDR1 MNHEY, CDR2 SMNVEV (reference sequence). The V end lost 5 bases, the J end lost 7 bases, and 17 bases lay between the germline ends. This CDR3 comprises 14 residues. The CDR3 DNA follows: TGTGCCAGCAGTGGGGGAAACCGGAGATGGACCCAGTACTTC. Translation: CASSGGNRRWTQYF.

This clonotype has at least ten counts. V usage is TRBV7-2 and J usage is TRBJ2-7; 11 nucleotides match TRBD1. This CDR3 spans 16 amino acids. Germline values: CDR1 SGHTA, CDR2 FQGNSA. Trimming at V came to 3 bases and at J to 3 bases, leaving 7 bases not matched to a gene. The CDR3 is CASSLSLGTGGYEQYF. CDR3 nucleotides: TGTGCCAGCAGCTTGAGCCTCGGGACAGGGGGCTACGAGCAGTACTTC. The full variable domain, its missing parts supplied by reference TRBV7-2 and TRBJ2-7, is GAGVSQSPSNKVTEKGKDVELRCDPISGHTALYWYRQSLGQGLEFLIYFQGNSAPDKSGLPSDRFSAERTGGSVSTLTIQRTQQEDSAVYLCASSLSLGTGGYEQYFGPGTRLTVT.

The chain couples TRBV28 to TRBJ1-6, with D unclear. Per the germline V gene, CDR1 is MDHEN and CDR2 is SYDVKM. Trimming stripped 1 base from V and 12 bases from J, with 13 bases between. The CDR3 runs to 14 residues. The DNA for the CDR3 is TGTGCCAGCAGTTTATCCGCTACCCGGGGACCCCTCCACTTT. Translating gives CASSLSATRGPLHF. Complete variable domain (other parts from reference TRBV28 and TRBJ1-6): DVKVTQSSRYLVKRTGEKVFLECVQDMDHENMFWYRQDPGLGLRLIYFSYDVKMKEKGDIPEGYSVSREKKERFSLILESASTNQTSMYLCASSLSATRGPLHFGNGTRLTVT.

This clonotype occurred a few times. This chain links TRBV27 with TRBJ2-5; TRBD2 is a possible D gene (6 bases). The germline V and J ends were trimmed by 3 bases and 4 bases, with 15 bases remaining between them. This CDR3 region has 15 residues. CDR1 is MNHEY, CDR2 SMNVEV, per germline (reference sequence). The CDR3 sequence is CASSLIGTGLETQYF. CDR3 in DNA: TGTGCCAGCAGTTTGATCGGGACTGGCTTAGAGACCCAGTACTTC.